Listed below are T cell receptor beta chains from one sample, sequenced in a study of control samples from healthy donors and cancer patients. This table comes from immunoSEQ multiplex PCR, and its TCRdb copy is limited to in-frame clones, with some not included. Of about 85,000 clones in the sample, 85% to 90% were seen once. Specimen: blood. These receptors originate from a woman in her sixties in good health. The CDR3 runs from the conserved cysteine through the conserved F or W. A D gene is named only where the DNA matches it firmly. Only some rows state a clone size, as once, few, many or a class for expanded clones.

j_gene: TRBJ1-6
v_gene: TRBV11-2
d_gene: -
abundance: -
len: 15
CDR3aa: CASSFGRGGNSPLHF
CDR3nt: TGTGCCAGCAGTTTCGGGAGGGGTGGAAATTCACCCCTCCACTTT

j_gene: TRBJ2-7
v_gene: TRBV2
d_gene: -
abundance: -
len: 14
CDR3aa: CASRGGLVSYEQYF
CDR3nt: TGTGCCAGCAGGGGGGGGCTCGTCTCCTACGAGCAGTACTTC

j_gene: TRBJ2-5
v_gene: TRBV25-1
d_gene: TRBD1
abundance: -
len: 16
CDR3aa: CASSLPGQGDQETQYF
CDR3nt: TGTGCCAGCAGTTTACCGGGACAGGGGGACCAAGAGACCCAGTACTTC

j_gene: TRBJ2-3
v_gene: TRBV6-1
d_gene: TRBD2
abundance: -
len: 15
CDR3aa: CASSEGGGGADTQYF
CDR3nt: TGTGCCAGCAGTGAAGGGGGGGGAGGGGCGGATACGCAGTATTTT

j_gene: TRBJ1-5
v_gene: TRBV6-1
d_gene: -
abundance: -
len: 15
CDR3aa: CASSEYPLPNQPQHF
CDR3nt: TGTGCCAGCAGTGAATATCCCCTGCCCAATCAGCCCCAGCATTTT

j_gene: TRBJ1-3
v_gene: TRBV2
d_gene: -
abundance: -
len: 15
CDR3aa: CASTNPFRGRNTIYF
CDR3nt: TGTGCCAGCACTAACCCTTTCCGGGGGCGAAACACCATATATTTT

j_gene: TRBJ1-3
v_gene: TRBV4-1
d_gene: -
abundance: -
len: 16
CDR3aa: CASSLGWGGSGNTIYF
CDR3nt: TGCGCCAGCAGCCTGGGGTGGGGGGGCTCTGGAAACACCATATATTTT

j_gene: TRBJ1-5
v_gene: TRBV4-1
d_gene: TRBD1
abundance: -
len: 14
CDR3aa: CASSLDRGTQPQHF
CDR3nt: TGCGCCAGCAGCTTAGACAGGGGAACTCAGCCCCAGCATTTT

j_gene: TRBJ1-2
v_gene: TRBV19
d_gene: -
abundance: -
len: 14
CDR3aa: CASSIGAETYGYTF
CDR3nt: TGTGCCAGTAGTATTGGCGCAGAGACCTATGGCTACACCTTC

j_gene: TRBJ1-2
v_gene: TRBV9
d_gene: -
abundance: -
len: 13
CDR3aa: CASSFQQGYGYTF
CDR3nt: TGTGCCAGCAGCTTCCAACAGGGCTATGGCTACACCTTC

j_gene: TRBJ2-5
v_gene: TRBV5-1
d_gene: TRBD1
abundance: -
len: 15
CDR3aa: CASSLGDSFQETQYF
CDR3nt: TGCGCCAGCAGCTTGGGGGACAGCTTTCAAGAGACCCAGTACTTC

j_gene: TRBJ2-1
v_gene: TRBV28
d_gene: TRBD2
abundance: -
len: 16
CDR3aa: CASRPPSGSSGNEQFF
CDR3nt: TGTGCCAGCAGACCTCCTAGCGGGAGCTCTGGGAATGAGCAGTTCTTC

j_gene: TRBJ2-3
v_gene: TRBV18
d_gene: -
abundance: once
len: 13
CDR3aa: CASSPRVADTQYF
CDR3nt: TGTGCCAGCTCACCAAGGGTGGCAGATACGCAGTATTTT

j_gene: TRBJ1-6
v_gene: TRBV4-1
d_gene: -
abundance: few
len: 14
CDR3aa: CASSTQRTNSPLHF
CDR3nt: TGCGCCAGCAGCACACAGAGAACGAATTCACCCCTCCACTTT

j_gene: TRBJ2-7
v_gene: TRBV13
d_gene: TRBD1
abundance: -
len: 14
CDR3aa: CASSERGPAYEQYF
CDR3nt: TGTGCCAGCAGCGAGAGGGGGCCCGCCTACGAGCAGTACTTC

j_gene: TRBJ2-3
v_gene: TRBV10-3
d_gene: TRBD2
abundance: -
len: 15
CDR3aa: CAISTLAGGLDTQYF
CDR3nt: TGTGCCATCAGCACACTAGCGGGGGGGCTAGATACGCAGTATTTT

j_gene: TRBJ2-1
v_gene: TRBV5-4
d_gene: -
abundance: -
len: 11
CDR3aa: CASSLGGEQFF
CDR3nt: TGTGCCAGCAGCTTGGGAGGTGAGCAGTTCTTC

j_gene: TRBJ1-5
v_gene: TRBV5-6
d_gene: -
abundance: -
len: 15
CDR3aa: CASSEWGLGYQPQHF
CDR3nt: TGTGCCAGCAGCGAATGGGGGCTGGGGTATCAGCCCCAGCATTTT

j_gene: TRBJ2-3
v_gene: TRBV6-4
d_gene: -
abundance: -
len: 14
CDR3aa: CASSGDGATDTQYF
CDR3nt: TGTGCCAGCAGTGGGGATGGGGCTACAGATACGCAGTATTTT

j_gene: TRBJ2-7
v_gene: TRBV4-1
d_gene: -
abundance: -
len: 22
CDR3aa: CASSFLYEQYFGPGTYNYEQYF
CDR3nt: -

j_gene: TRBJ2-7
v_gene: TRBV6-5
d_gene: -
abundance: -
len: 12
CDR3aa: CASGVRGVEQYF
CDR3nt: TGTGCCAGTGGAGTTCGCGGGGTCGAGCAGTACTTC

j_gene: TRBJ1-2
v_gene: TRBV5-4
d_gene: -
abundance: -
len: 14
CDR3aa: CASSLDLGRDGYTF
CDR3nt: TGTGCCAGCAGCCTCGATTTGGGTAGGGATGGCTACACCTTC

j_gene: TRBJ1-1
v_gene: TRBV5-5
d_gene: -
abundance: -
len: 15
CDR3aa: CASSGGRRTRTEAFF
CDR3nt: TGTGCCAGCAGCGGGGGACGGAGAACAAGGACTGAAGCTTTCTTT

j_gene: TRBJ1-1
v_gene: TRBV6-2/TRBV6-3
d_gene: -
abundance: -
len: 17
CDR3aa: CASSYGQGGALGTEAFF
CDR3nt: TGTGCCAGCAGTTACGGCCAAGGGGGGGCCCTTGGCACTGAAGCTTTCTTT

j_gene: TRBJ2-7
v_gene: TRBV14
d_gene: -
abundance: -
len: 14
CDR3aa: CASSPRTRAYEQYF
CDR3nt: TGTGCCAGCAGCCCCCGGACACGCGCCTACGAGCAGTACTTC

j_gene: TRBJ2-3
v_gene: TRBV23-1
d_gene: -
abundance: -
len: 11
CDR3aa: CASSRRDTQYF
CDR3nt: TGCGCCAGCAGTCGTAGGGATACGCAGTATTTT

j_gene: TRBJ2-1
v_gene: TRBV4-3
d_gene: -
abundance: -
len: 16
CDR3aa: CASSPNLIQGDNEQFF
CDR3nt: TGCGCCAGCAGCCCGAACCTAATTCAGGGTGACAATGAGCAGTTCTTC

j_gene: TRBJ1-3
v_gene: TRBV4-1
d_gene: -
abundance: once
len: 14
CDR3aa: CASSQPTTGNTIYF
CDR3nt: TGCGCCAGCAGCCAACCCACAACGGGAAACACCATATATTTT

j_gene: TRBJ2-3
v_gene: TRBV2
d_gene: -
abundance: -
len: 13
CDR3aa: CASSVQGTDTQYF
CDR3nt: TGTGCCAGCAGTGTGCAGGGCACAGATACGCAGTATTTT

j_gene: TRBJ2-7
v_gene: TRBV5-1
d_gene: TRBD2
abundance: -
len: 13
CDR3aa: CASSLAGGSEQYF
CDR3nt: TGCGCCAGCAGCTTGGCCGGGGGGAGCGAGCAGTACTTC

j_gene: TRBJ1-4
v_gene: TRBV30
d_gene: -
abundance: -
len: 15
CDR3aa: CAWSEGTRPGEKLFF
CDR3nt: TGTGCCTGGAGTGAGGGGACCCGCCCCGGTGAAAAACTGTTTTTT

j_gene: TRBJ2-7
v_gene: TRBV19
d_gene: -
abundance: -
len: 14
CDR3aa: CASSRRVEIYEQYF
CDR3nt: TGTGCCAGTAGTAGAAGGGTAGAAATCTACGAGCAGTACTTC

j_gene: TRBJ1-6
v_gene: TRBV6-4
d_gene: TRBD1
abundance: -
len: 14
CDR3aa: CASRATGFRSPLHF
CDR3nt: TGTGCCAGCAGGGCGACAGGGTTCCGATCACCCCTCCACTTT

j_gene: TRBJ1-1
v_gene: TRBV7-6
d_gene: -
abundance: few
len: 16
CDR3aa: CASSLASFGGPTEAFF
CDR3nt: TGTGCCAGCAGCTTAGCGTCTTTTGGGGGGCCAACTGAAGCTTTCTTT

j_gene: TRBJ2-2
v_gene: TRBV12-2
d_gene: -
abundance: -
len: 17
CDR3aa: CASRFGFGSPDTGELFF
CDR3nt: -

j_gene: TRBJ1-2
v_gene: TRBV5-4
d_gene: TRBD1
abundance: -
len: 14
CDR3aa: CASSLEQGAGGYTF
CDR3nt: TGTGCCAGCAGCTTGGAACAGGGGGCTGGTGGCTACACCTTC

j_gene: TRBJ2-1
v_gene: TRBV20-1
d_gene: -
abundance: once
len: 10
CDR3aa: CSAYRAEQFF
CDR3nt: TGCAGTGCGTACCGGGCTGAGCAGTTCTTC

j_gene: TRBJ2-7
v_gene: TRBV2
d_gene: -
abundance: few
len: 12
CDR3aa: CASKGQNYEQYF
CDR3nt: TGTGCCAGCAAAGGACAGAACTACGAGCAGTACTTC

j_gene: TRBJ2-3
v_gene: TRBV12-3/TRBV12-4
d_gene: -
abundance: -
len: 13
CDR3aa: CASSRLGPDTQYF
CDR3nt: TGTGCCAGCAGTAGACTAGGGCCAGATACGCAGTATTTT

j_gene: TRBJ1-5
v_gene: TRBV20-1
d_gene: TRBD1
abundance: -
len: 14
CDR3aa: CSASGTGFNQPQHF
CDR3nt: TGCAGTGCTAGTGGGACAGGCTTCAATCAGCCCCAGCATTTT

j_gene: TRBJ2-5
v_gene: TRBV9
d_gene: TRBD1
abundance: -
len: 15
CDR3aa: CASSVRTGLAETQYF
CDR3nt: TGTGCCAGCAGCGTGAGGACAGGGTTAGCGGAGACCCAGTACTTC

j_gene: TRBJ1-2
v_gene: TRBV7-3
d_gene: -
abundance: few
len: 18
CDR3aa: CASSLRSTGPAGNYGYTF
CDR3nt: TGTGCCAGCAGCTTAAGGTCTACGGGTCCGGCAGGGAACTATGGCTACACCTTC

j_gene: TRBJ1-2
v_gene: TRBV6-9
d_gene: TRBD1
abundance: -
len: 14
CDR3aa: CASSYWDRGSGYTF
CDR3nt: TGTGCCAGCAGTTATTGGGACAGGGGGTCTGGCTACACCTTC

j_gene: TRBJ1-5
v_gene: TRBV6-2/TRBV6-3
d_gene: -
abundance: -
len: 14
CDR3aa: CASSYAELYQPQHF
CDR3nt: TGTGCCAGCAGTTACGCAGAACTTTATCAGCCCCAGCATTTT

j_gene: TRBJ2-7
v_gene: TRBV14
d_gene: TRBD1
abundance: -
len: 11
CDR3aa: CASSQLTGLYF
CDR3nt: TGTGCCAGCAGCCAATTGACAGGGCTGTACTTC

j_gene: TRBJ1-1
v_gene: TRBV2
d_gene: -
abundance: -
len: 10
CDR3aa: CARGGTEAFF
CDR3nt: TGTGCCAGGGGGGGCACTGAAGCTTTCTTT

j_gene: TRBJ2-7
v_gene: TRBV7-8
d_gene: -
abundance: -
len: 14
CDR3aa: CASSLGGRGYEQYF
CDR3nt: TGTGCCAGCAGCTTAGGAGGACGGGGCTACGAGCAGTACTTC

j_gene: TRBJ1-5
v_gene: TRBV27
d_gene: -
abundance: -
len: 17
CDR3aa: CASSMVFRGGSNQPQHF
CDR3nt: TGTGCCAGCAGTATGGTTTTCAGGGGCGGGAGCAATCAGCCCCAGCATTTT

j_gene: TRBJ2-2
v_gene: TRBV18
d_gene: -
abundance: -
len: 14
CDR3aa: CASSPYRETGELFF
CDR3nt: TGTGCCAGCTCACCTTACAGGGAAACCGGGGAGCTGTTTTTT

j_gene: TRBJ2-2
v_gene: TRBV7-6
d_gene: TRBD2
abundance: -
len: 20
CDR3aa: CASSIRQDSGAGVETGELFF
CDR3nt: TGTGCCAGCAGCATCCGACAGGACTCAGGAGCGGGAGTGGAAACCGGGGAGCTGTTTTTT

j_gene: TRBJ2-7
v_gene: TRBV10-3
d_gene: -
abundance: once
len: 14
CDR3aa: CAIRPRGSEYEQYF
CDR3nt: TGTGCCATCAGGCCTCGTGGGAGTGAGTACGAGCAGTACTTC

j_gene: TRBJ2-5
v_gene: TRBV18
d_gene: TRBD1
abundance: -
len: 15
CDR3aa: CASSPRTGGGETQYF
CDR3nt: TGTGCCAGCTCACCAAGAACAGGGGGCGGGGAGACCCAGTACTTC

j_gene: TRBJ2-7
v_gene: TRBV11-2
d_gene: -
abundance: -
len: 16
CDR3aa: CASSLSRGEVSYEQYF
CDR3nt: TGTGCCAGCAGCTTATCTCGCGGGGAAGTTAGTTACGAGCAGTACTTC

j_gene: TRBJ2-7
v_gene: TRBV5-1
d_gene: TRBD1
abundance: -
len: 16
CDR3aa: CASSPEPGQSSYEQYF
CDR3nt: TGCGCCAGCAGCCCAGAGCCGGGACAGTCTTCCTACGAGCAGTACTTC

j_gene: TRBJ1-2
v_gene: TRBV24-1
d_gene: -
abundance: -
len: 14
CDR3aa: CATSDPGRTYGYTF
CDR3nt: TGTGCCACCAGTGATCCCGGACGGACCTATGGCTACACCTTC